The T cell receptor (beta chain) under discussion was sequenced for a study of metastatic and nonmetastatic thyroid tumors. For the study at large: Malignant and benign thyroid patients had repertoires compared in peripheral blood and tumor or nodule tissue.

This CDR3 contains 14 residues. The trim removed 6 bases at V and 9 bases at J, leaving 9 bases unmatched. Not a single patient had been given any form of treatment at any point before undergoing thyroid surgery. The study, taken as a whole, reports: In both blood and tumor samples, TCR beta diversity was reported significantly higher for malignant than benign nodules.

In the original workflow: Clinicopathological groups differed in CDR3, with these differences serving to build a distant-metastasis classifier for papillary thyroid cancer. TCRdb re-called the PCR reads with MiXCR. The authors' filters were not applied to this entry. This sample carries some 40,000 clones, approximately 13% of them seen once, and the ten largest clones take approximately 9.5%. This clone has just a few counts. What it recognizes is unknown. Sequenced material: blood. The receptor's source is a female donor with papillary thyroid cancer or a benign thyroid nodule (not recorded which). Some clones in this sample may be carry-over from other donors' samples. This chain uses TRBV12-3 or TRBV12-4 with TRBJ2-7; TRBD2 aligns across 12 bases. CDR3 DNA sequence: TGTGCCAGCAGCCCTCTAGCGGGAGGGAACGGGCAGTACTTC. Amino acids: CASSPLAGGNGQYF.